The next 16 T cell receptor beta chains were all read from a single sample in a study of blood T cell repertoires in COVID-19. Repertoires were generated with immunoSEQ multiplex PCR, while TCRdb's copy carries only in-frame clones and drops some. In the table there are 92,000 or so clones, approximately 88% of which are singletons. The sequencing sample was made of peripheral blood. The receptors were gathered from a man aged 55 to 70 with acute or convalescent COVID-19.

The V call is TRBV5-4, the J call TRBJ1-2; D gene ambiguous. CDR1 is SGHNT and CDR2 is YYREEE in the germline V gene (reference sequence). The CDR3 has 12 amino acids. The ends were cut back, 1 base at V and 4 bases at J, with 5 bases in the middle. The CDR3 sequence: CASSLSSYGYTF. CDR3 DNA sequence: TGTGCCAGCAGCTTGTCCAGCTATGGCTACACCTTC.

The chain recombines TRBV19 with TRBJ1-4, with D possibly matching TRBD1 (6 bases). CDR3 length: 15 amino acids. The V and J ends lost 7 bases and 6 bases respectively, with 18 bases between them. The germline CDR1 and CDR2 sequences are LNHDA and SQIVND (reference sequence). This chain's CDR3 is CASNYRTGQYEKLFF. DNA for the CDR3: TGTGCCAGTAATTATCGAACCGGACAGTATGAAAAACTGTTTTTT.

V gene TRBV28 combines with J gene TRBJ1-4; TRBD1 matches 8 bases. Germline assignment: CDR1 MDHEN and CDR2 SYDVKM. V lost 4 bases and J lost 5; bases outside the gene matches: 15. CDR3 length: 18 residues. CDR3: CASSSPRDRTKTNEKLFF. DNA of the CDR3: TGTGCCAGCAGTTCCCCTCGGGACAGGACCAAAACAAATGAAAAACTGTTTTTT.

CDR3 sequence: CASSTPSGRRYIETQYF. The CDR3 coding sequence is TGTGCCAGCAGCACCCCTAGCGGGAGGCGGTATATAGAGACCCAGTACTTC. This chain links TRBV7-8 with TRBJ2-5, with 11 bases matching TRBD2. Germline V CDR1 and CDR2: SGHVS, FQNEAQ. The CDR3 runs to 17 residues. Unmatched junction bases numbered 12, after V lost 5 bases and J lost 4 bases.

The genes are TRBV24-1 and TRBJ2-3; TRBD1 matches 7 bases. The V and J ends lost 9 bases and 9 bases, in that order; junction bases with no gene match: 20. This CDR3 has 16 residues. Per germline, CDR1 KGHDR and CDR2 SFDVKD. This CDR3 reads CATARLGDSPISTQYF. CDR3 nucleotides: TGTGCCACCGCGAGGTTGGGGGACAGTCCCATATCAACGCAGTATTTT.

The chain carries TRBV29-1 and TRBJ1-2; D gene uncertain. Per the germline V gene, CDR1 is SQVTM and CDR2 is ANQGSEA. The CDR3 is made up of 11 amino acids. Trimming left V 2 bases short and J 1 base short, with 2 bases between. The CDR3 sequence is CSVEHNYGYTF. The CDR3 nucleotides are TGCAGCGTTGAACATAACTATGGCTACACCTTC.

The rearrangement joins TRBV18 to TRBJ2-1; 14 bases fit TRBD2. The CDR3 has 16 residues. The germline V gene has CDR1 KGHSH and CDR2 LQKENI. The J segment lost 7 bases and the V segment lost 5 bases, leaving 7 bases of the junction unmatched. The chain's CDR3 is CASSFGTSGSWNEQFF. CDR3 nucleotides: TGTGCCAGCTCATTCGGGACTAGCGGGAGCTGGAATGAGCAGTTCTTC. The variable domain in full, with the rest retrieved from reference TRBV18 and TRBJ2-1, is NAGVMQNPRHLVRRRGQEARLRCSPMKGHSHVYWYRQLPEEGLKFMVYLQKENIIDESGMPKERFSAEFPKEGPSILRIQQVVRGDSAAYFCASSFGTSGSWNEQFFGPGTRLTVL.

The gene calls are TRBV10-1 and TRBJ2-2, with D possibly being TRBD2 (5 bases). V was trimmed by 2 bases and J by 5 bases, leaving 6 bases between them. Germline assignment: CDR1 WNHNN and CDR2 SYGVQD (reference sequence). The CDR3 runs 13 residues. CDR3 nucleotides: TGCGCCAGCAGTGAGAGGGAGACCGGGGAGCTGTTTTTT. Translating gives CASSERETGELFF.

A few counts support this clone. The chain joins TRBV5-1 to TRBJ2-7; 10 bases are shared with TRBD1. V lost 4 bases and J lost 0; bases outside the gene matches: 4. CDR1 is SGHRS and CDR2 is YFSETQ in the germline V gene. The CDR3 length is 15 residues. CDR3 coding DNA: TGCGCCAGCAGCGACAGGGACAGGGGCTCCTACGAGCAGTACTTC. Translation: CASSDRDRGSYEQYF.

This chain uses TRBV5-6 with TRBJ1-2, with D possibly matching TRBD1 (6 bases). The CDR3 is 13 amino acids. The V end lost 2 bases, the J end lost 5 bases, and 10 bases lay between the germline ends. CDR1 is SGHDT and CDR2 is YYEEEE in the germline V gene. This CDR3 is CASSFNRDYGYTF. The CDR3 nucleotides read TGTGCCAGCAGCTTCAACAGGGATTATGGCTACACCTTC.

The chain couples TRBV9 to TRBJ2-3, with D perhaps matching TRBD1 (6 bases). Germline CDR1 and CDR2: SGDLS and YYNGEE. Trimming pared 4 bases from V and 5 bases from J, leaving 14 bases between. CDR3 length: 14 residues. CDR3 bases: TGTGCCAGCAGCTCCAAGGGGGTGAGAGATACGCAGTATTTT. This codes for CASSSKGVRDTQYF.

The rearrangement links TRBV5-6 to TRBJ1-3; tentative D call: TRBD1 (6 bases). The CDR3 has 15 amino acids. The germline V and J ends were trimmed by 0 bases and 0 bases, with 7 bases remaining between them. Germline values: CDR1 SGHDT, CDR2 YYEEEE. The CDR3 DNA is TGTGCCAGCAGCTTGGGGACAGCCTCTGGAAACACCATATATTTT. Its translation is CASSLGTASGNTIYF. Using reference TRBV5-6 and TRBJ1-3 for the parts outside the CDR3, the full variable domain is DAGVTQSPTHLIKTRGQQVTLRCSPKSGHDTVSWYQQALGQGPQFIFQYYEEEERQRGNFPDRFSGHQFPNYSSELNVNALLLGDSALYLCASSLGTASGNTIYFGEGSWLTVV.

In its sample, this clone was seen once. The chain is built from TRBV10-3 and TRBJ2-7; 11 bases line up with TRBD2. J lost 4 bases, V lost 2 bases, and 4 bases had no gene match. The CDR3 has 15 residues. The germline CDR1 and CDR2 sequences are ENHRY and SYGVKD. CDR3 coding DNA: TGTGCCATCAGTGAGGGGACTAGCGGACGATACGAGCAGTACTTC. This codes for CAISEGTSGRYEQYF.

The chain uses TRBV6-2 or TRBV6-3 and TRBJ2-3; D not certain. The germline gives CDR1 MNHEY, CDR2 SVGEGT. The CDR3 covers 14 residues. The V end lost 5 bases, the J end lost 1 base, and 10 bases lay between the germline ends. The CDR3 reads CASSRQSGTDTQYF. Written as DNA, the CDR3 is TGTGCCAGCAGTCGGCAGAGCGGCACAGATACGCAGTATTTT.

CDR3 DNA: TGTGCCAGCAGTGAAGCCGGGACAGGGTCCTACGAGCAGTACTTC. Translating gives CASSEAGTGSYEQYF. J is TRBJ2-7 and V is TRBV6-1, with 9 bases fitting TRBD1. V was pared by 0 bases and J by 1 base, with 1 base of the junction left unmatched. CDR3 length equals 15 residues. Looked up from germline, CDR1 is MNHNS and CDR2 is SASEGT.

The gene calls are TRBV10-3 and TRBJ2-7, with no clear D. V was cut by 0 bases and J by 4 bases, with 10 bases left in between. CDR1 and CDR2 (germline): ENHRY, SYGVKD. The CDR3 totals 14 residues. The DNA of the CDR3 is TGTGCCATCAGTGAGTCGTTGGGCCCATACGAGCAGTACTTC. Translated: CAISESLGPYEQYF.